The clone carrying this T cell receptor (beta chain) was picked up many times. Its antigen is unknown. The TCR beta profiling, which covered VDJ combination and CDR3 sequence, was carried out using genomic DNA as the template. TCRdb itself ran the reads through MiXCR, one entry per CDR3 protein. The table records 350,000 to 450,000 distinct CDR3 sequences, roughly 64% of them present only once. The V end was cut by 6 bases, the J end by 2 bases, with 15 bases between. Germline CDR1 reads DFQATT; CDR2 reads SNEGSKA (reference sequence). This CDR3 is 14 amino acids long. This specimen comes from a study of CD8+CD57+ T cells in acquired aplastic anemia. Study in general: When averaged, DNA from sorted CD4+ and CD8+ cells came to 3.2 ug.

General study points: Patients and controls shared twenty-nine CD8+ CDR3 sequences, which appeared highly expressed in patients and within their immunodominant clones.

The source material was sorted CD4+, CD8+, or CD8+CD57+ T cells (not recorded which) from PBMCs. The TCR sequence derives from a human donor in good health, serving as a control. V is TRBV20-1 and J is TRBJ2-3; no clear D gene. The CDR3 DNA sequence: TGCAGTGCCCCGCCCGTCCGCCACACAGATACGCAGTATTTT. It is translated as CSAPPVRHTDTQYF.